This TCR beta chain emerged from a study of cytomegalovirus exposure and HLA in healthy donors. The V end lost 6 bases, the J end lost 6 bases, and 14 bases lay between the germline ends. The CDR3 spans 14 residues. In germline, CDR1 is MNHEY, CDR2 SMNVEV (reference sequence). TCRdb's table, derived via immunoSEQ multiplex PCR, lists solely in-frame clones and lacks some. This table holds a few hundred thousand clones, 90% found once. The donors were part of the validation cohort, which consisted of over a hundred subjects and was separate from the first cohort of under 750 subjects. The clonotype originates from a woman under 30 in good health and CMV-seronegative. The sequenced sample consisted of PBMCs. The chain links TRBV27 to TRBJ1-4; D remains ambiguous. The CDR3 reads CASRTLTLDEKLFF. The CDR3 DNA follows: TGTGCCAGCAGAACTCTAACCCTTGATGAAAAACTGTTTTTT.